The 10 T cell receptor beta chains reported below all come from one sample, sequenced in a study of T cell responses to AZD1222 COVID-19 vaccine. Assay: immunoSEQ multiplex PCR; the TCRdb copy retains only in-frame clones and omits some. The top ten hold roughly 1.2% of the sample, which has some 74,000 clones, about 85% seen once. This material consisted of peripheral blood, taken 28 days after the second AZD1222 dose. These receptors came from an adult who received the AZD1222 COVID-19 vaccine.

The genes are TRBV20-1 and TRBJ2-7; tentatively, D is TRBD1 (6 bases). This CDR3 has 11 amino acids. Germline V CDR1 and CDR2: DFQATT, SNEGSKA (reference sequence). The V end lost 3 bases, the J end lost 9 bases, and 12 bases lay between the germline ends. The CDR3 coding sequence is TGCAGTGCTAGGGGGTCACAGGGGCAGTACTTC. This sequence encodes CSARGSQGQYF.

The chain links TRBV2 to TRBJ2-1; D ambiguous. The CDR3 totals 10 residues. With 7 bases removed from V and 10 bases from J, the gap between germline ends came to 8 bases. CDR1 and CDR2 (germline): SNHLY, FYNNEI. CDR3 sequence (DNA): TGTGCCAGCACGATGAGGGAGCAGTTCTTC. Protein product: CASTMREQFF.

The CDR3 reads CASSPQGRTEAFF. The CDR3 bases are TGTGCCAGCAGCCCTCAGGGGAGGACTGAAGCTTTCTTT. This rearrangement joins TRBV4-2 to TRBJ1-1, with D possibly TRBD1 on 6 matching bases. Germline V gene lookup returns CDR1 LGHNA and CDR2 YNFKEQ. The CDR3 totals 13 residues. V shed 4 bases and J shed 5 bases, with 11 bases lying between them.

The J gene is TRBJ1-2, the V gene TRBV6-5; TRBD1 matches 8 bases. V shed 6 bases, J shed 4 bases, and the junction held 4 bases outside the gene matches. The CDR3 extends over 13 amino acids. Germline assignment: CDR1 MNHEY and CDR2 SVGAGI. In nucleotides, the CDR3 is TGTGCCAGCAGCCGCGGGACAGGCTATGGCTACACCTTC. Translated, it gives CASSRGTGYGYTF.

A few counts support this clone. The rearrangement uses TRBV19 and TRBJ1-2; 8 positions match TRBD1. V was pared by 9 bases and J by 3 bases, with 9 bases of the junction left unmatched. The CDR3 contains 14 residues. In germline, CDR1 is LNHDA, CDR2 SQIVND (reference sequence). CDR3 bases: TGTGCCAGCAGCGACAGGGGATCCTACTATGGCTACACCTTC. Amino acid sequence: CASSDRGSYYGYTF.

V and J are TRBV5-1 and TRBJ2-7; the D gene is possibly TRBD2 (6 bases). Trimming left V 0 bases short and J 3 bases short, with 13 bases between. Germline-derived CDR1 and CDR2 are SGHRS and YFSETQ. This CDR3 contains 15 residues. The CDR3 nucleotides read TGCGCCAGCAGCTTGGAGGTAGCGGTATACTACGAGCAGTACTTC. Protein sequence: CASSLEVAVYYEQYF.

This clone is a singleton in its sample. The chain couples TRBV4-3 to TRBJ1-6; no clear D. The V and J ends lost 4 bases and 2 bases respectively, with 6 bases between them. Germline values: CDR1 LGHNA, CDR2 YSLEER. The CDR3 sequence is 14 residues long. The CDR3 reads CASSPTTYNSPLHF. The DNA for the CDR3 is TGCGCCAGCAGCCCAACCACCTATAATTCACCCCTCCACTTT.

The rearrangement links TRBV11-3 to TRBJ2-1, with D uncertain. V gave up 8 bases and J gave up 0 bases, with 8 bases separating them. The CDR3 consists of 13 residues. Germline CDR1 SGHNT, CDR2 YENEEA. The CDR3 nucleotides are TGTGCCAGCTCGCGGAGCTCCTACAATGAGCAGTTCTTC. Translation gives CASSRSSYNEQFF.

The CDR3 sequence is CAWRRLGASYEQYF. As DNA, the CDR3 is TGTGCCTGGAGGCGTTTGGGGGCGTCCTACGAGCAGTACTTC. The chain links TRBV30 to TRBJ2-7, with a weak D call TRBD1 (6 bases). CDR3 size: 14 residues. Germline V gene lookup returns CDR1 GTSNPN and CDR2 SVGIG (reference sequence). Between the trimmed V and J ends, which lost 3 bases and 1 base, there was a span of 13 bases.

The chain has TRBV6-5 and TRBJ1-1; perhaps TRBD1 as D (6 bases). This CDR3 is built from 13 residues. V was pared by 6 bases and J by 1 base, with 9 bases between. The germline gives CDR1 MNHEY, CDR2 SVGAGI. CDR3: CASRLQGNTEAFF. DNA of the CDR3: TGTGCCAGCAGACTACAGGGGAACACTGAAGCTTTCTTT.